Sequencing of this TCR beta chain was carried out in a study of sequential checkpoint blockade in melanoma. The count of this clone is one. The treatment denotes: randomized to nivolumab then ipilimumab (arm A) or the reverse (arm B). CDR1 is MNHEY and CDR2 is SVGAGI in the germline V gene. The CDR3 spans 14 residues. The ends lost 5 bases at V and 1 base at J; junction bases unmatched: 2. Sequencing used immunoSEQ multiplex PCR; TCRdb keeps in-frame clones, though not all of them. The table includes 35,000 to 40,000 clones, about 88% detected once. The chain has TRBV6-5 and TRBJ2-3; 8 nucleotides align to TRBD1. Sequenced here: CD8+ T cells sorted from blood (inferred from file names), sampled from a patient given nivolumab and ipilimumab in sequence. The sequence came from a human donor with melanoma. Here the CDR3 reads CASSTGQGTDTQYF. CDR3 nucleotide sequence: TGTGCCAGCAGTACGGGACAGGGCACAGATACGCAGTATTTT.